The present entry profiles one T cell receptor beta chain with its context. This clone was counted only a few times. What antigen it recognizes has not been identified. No much larger clone is present one base from it, and per-base qualities are unavailable. The CDR3 sequence holds 11 residues, the cysteine and phenylalanine included. The entry retains the CDR3 DNA only, 33 bases that are in frame from base 1. V and J lose 4 bases and 5 bases, and a span of 8 bases separates them. The germline V gene supplies CDR1 SQVTM and CDR2 ANQGSEA. This specimen comes from a study of PD-1 blockade in classical Hodgkin lymphoma (dated by TCRdb to the early 2020s). In the study overall: Nivolumab dosing was 3 mg/kg intravenously every 2 weeks, continuing until either disease progression or unacceptable toxicity. To define a peripheral blood immune signature of response to PD-1 blockade in classical Hodgkin lymphoma, the study combined TCR beta sequencing with CyTOF.

The Qiagen DNeasy kit was used to extract genomic DNA both from unsorted PBMCs and from the negatively selected CD4+ and CD8+ fractions. Using primers that anneal to V and J segments, immunoSEQ multiplex PCR amplified the TCR beta CDR3 regions. Amplification bias was minimized using a synthetic immune receptor repertoire, and residual bias was removed computationally after sequencing. The authors' analysis ran thus. Custom Python scripts were used to quantify repertoire diversity as the Shannon entropy index. Unsorted, CD4+ and CD8+ repertoires were examined separately, except in combined analyses, for which CD4+ and CD8+ sequences were merged in silico. A clone counted as expanded when the clone's frequency after treatment rose at least 2-fold relative to C1D1, and clones undetected at baseline were given a pseudocount of 0.5. Clones with 0 or 1 copy at C1D1 were defined as singleton clones, while clones with 2 or more copies were defined as non-singleton clones. By matching protein sequences in sorted samples from the same patient, clones expanded in unsorted samples were annotated as CD4+, CD8+ or unknown. Diversity changes from C1D1 to C4D1 were tested in paired samples using Wilcoxon tests. TCRdb's version of the immuneACCESS table is confined to in-frame rearrangements and falls short of the full clone set. An unresolved V gene accounts for under half of the shortfall where checked; the remainder is of unknown origin. That table furnishes V, J and clone size, whereas the DNA furnished D and trimming. The table for this sample lists tens of thousands of clones; about two thirds of them were counted only once. Clones ranked in the top ten supply 3% of the sample.

What the work shows at the level of the full study, not this receptor alone: Baseline diversity similar to that of newly diagnosed patients was observed in trial patients achieving complete response, whereas significantly lower diversity was observed in partial responders and progressors. Baseline TCR diversity was reported as lower in newly diagnosed patients than in healthy donors, and lower still in relapsed/refractory patients. Patients starting nivolumab less than 1 year after ASCT had lower diversity and were excluded from later analyses to avoid confounding by immune reconstitution. CD4+ but not CD8+ TCR diversity rose significantly by C4D1 (p=0.0027 vs p=0.16), most apparent in complete responders (p=0.02). Only a single clinical trial cohort was studied, and what caused the repertoire differences, possibly disease activity or prior therapy, remained undefined.

The time point label corresponds to: cycle 1 day 1 (C1D1), immediately before nivolumab initiation. Every trial patient had relapsed after autologous stem cell transplantation, and cohorts A, B and C differed in prior brentuximab vedotin exposure. A total of roughly 60 patients with relapsed/refractory classical Hodgkin lymphoma made up the trial cohort, and each patient's best overall response was complete response, partial response or progressive disease. Trial patients were treated with single-agent nivolumab in the multi-cohort phase II CheckMate 205 trial. An independent review committee assessed best overall response by applying the 2007 International Working Group response criteria. Trial PBMCs were collected just before the start of nivolumab (C1D1) and during therapy at cycle 2 day 1 and cycle 4 day 1. Peripheral blood was collected in 8 mL Vacutainer Cell Preparation Tubes, from which PBMCs were isolated by centrifugation and then cryopreserved.

The receptor comes from a human donor with classical Hodgkin lymphoma. The sequence links TRBV29-1 to TRBJ1-1; the D gene assignment is ambiguous. The sample was peripheral blood mononuclear cells (PBMCs), taken at baseline. The bases are TGCAGCGTTGTTTTAGGTACTGAAGCTTTCTTT. It codes for CSVVLGTEAFF.